The present T cell receptor (beta chain) was sequenced within a study of blood T cell repertoires in COVID-19. The CDR3 has 15 amino acids. Trimming shortened V by 6 bases and J by 0 bases, and 12 bases separated the two germline ends. CDR1 and CDR2 from the germline V gene are SGHRS and YFSETQ. The table came from immunoSEQ multiplex PCR; TCRdb's copy has only in-frame clones and leaves some out. This table holds roughly 250,000 clones, more than 65% found once. Sequencing was done on a sample of peripheral blood. The genes are TRBV5-1 and TRBJ1-4; D is possibly TRBD1 (6 bases). This sequence originates from a person between 65 and 79 years old with COVID-19, enrolled during active disease. This chain's CDR3 is CASTSDSPTNEKLFF. The CDR3 DNA sequence: TGCGCCAGCACTTCGGACAGCCCAACTAATGAAAAACTGTTTTTT.